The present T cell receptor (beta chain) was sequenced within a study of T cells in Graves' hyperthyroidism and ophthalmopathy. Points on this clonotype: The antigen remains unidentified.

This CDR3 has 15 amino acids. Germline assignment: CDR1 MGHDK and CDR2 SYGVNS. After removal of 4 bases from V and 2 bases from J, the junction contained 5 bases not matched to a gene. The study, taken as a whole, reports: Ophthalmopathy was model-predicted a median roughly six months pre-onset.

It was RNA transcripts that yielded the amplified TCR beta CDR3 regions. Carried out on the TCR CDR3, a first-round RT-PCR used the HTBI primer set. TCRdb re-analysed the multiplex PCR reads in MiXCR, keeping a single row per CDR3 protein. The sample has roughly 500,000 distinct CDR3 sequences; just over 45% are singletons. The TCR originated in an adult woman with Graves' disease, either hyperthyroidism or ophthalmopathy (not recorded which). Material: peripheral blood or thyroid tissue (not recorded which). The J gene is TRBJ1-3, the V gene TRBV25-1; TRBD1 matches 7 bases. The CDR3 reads CASSGRQGAGNTIYF. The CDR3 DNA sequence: TGTGCCAGCAGTGGGAGACAGGGTGCTGGAAACACCATATATTTT.